This T cell receptor (beta chain) was sequenced in a study of blood T cell repertoires in COVID-19. Unmatched junction bases numbered 16, after V lost 4 bases and J lost 5 bases. In germline, CDR1 is SGHRS, CDR2 YFSETQ. This CDR3 contains 17 residues. Produced via immunoSEQ multiplex PCR; TCRdb's table is partial and in-frame only. The data show some 400,000 clones, with more than 70% seen just once and about 2.1% held by the top ten. Sequencing was done on a sample of peripheral blood. The V gene is TRBV5-1, the J gene TRBJ2-5; 8 nucleotides line up with TRBD2. This sequence originates from a woman aged 60-70 years with COVID-19, enrolled during active disease. The CDR3 spells CASSRVAGPAGEETQYF. The CDR3 coding sequence is TGCGCCAGCAGCCGAGTAGCGGGGCCGGCGGGGGAGGAGACCCAGTACTTC.